This is a list of T cell receptor beta chains from one sample in a study of blood T cell repertoires in COVID-19. TCRdb's copy holds only in-frame clones and misses some; the assay was immunoSEQ multiplex PCR. The sample includes 55,000 to 70,000 clones, roughly 80% of them seen just once. Sequencing was carried out using peripheral blood. The receptors stem from a human donor in a cohort sampled during active COVID-19. CDR3s include the opening cysteine and the closing phenylalanine or tryptophan. A D gene is named only where the DNA matches it firmly. Expanded clones get a size class; other rows say once, few or many, or leave the size out.

>TRBV5-1|TRBD1|NA|TRBJ2-2
TGCGCCAGCAGCTTACAGGGGGCGGACACCGGGGAGCTGTTTTTT
CASSLQGADTGELFF
>TRBV5-1|TRBD2|NA|TRBJ2-7
TGCGCCAGCAGCGGGGGGGGATTACAGAATTCCTACGAGCAGTACTTC
CASSGGGLQNSYEQYF
>TRBV2|NA|once|TRBJ2-1
TGTGCCAGCAGTTCCCGGGCAGGCGCGGGCAATGAGCAGTTCTTC
CASSSRAGAGNEQFF
>TRBV5-6|TRBD2|NA|TRBJ2-3
TGTGCCAGCAGCTTGGGGGCTAGCGGGAGCACAGATACGCAGTATTTT
CASSLGASGSTDTQYF
>TRBV2|TRBD1|NA|TRBJ1-5
TGTGCCAGCAGTGGACAGGGGGGAAATCAGCCCCAGCATTTT
CASSGQGGNQPQHF
>TRBV6-5|NA|NA|TRBJ2-1
TGTGCCACCCTTGGGACTGGTGCGGGGAATGAGCAGTTCTTC
CATLGTGAGNEQFF
>TRBV7-8|NA|NA|TRBJ1-1
TGTGCCAGCAGTAAAACAGGGTTGAACACTGAAGCTTTCTTT
CASSKTGLNTEAFF
>TRBV6-1|TRBD2|NA|TRBJ2-2
TGTGCCAGCAGTGAACTAGCGGGAGCCGGGGAGCTGTTTTTT
CASSELAGAGELFF
>TRBV28|NA|NA|TRBJ1-5
TGTGCCAGCAGTTCCCAGAATCGTCATCAGCCCCAGCATTTT
CASSSQNRHQPQHF
>TRBV4-1|TRBD2|NA|TRBJ2-5
TGCGCCAGCAGCCTCCATTCTAGCGGGAGGGCCGGGGAGACCCAGTACTTC
CASSLHSSGRAGETQYF
>TRBV7-2|TRBD2|NA|TRBJ2-1
TGTGCCAGCAGCTCCCGTGGAGCGGGGGGGCGGGGTGAGCAGTTCTTC
CASSSRGAGGRGEQFF
>TRBV7-2|TRBD2|NA|TRBJ2-3
TGTGCCAGCACCGGGGGGAGGGATCTCCCAGATACGCAGTATTTT
CASTGGRDLPDTQYF
>TRBV25-1|TRBD2|NA|TRBJ2-3
TGTGCCAGCAGTGAATATCTAGGTTCTAGCGGGAAAAGCGGGCAGTATTTT
CASSEYLGSSGKSGQYF
>TRBV7-9|NA|NA|TRBJ2-2
TGTGCCAGCAGTACACCTAGGGGGTCCCCAAACACCGGGGAGCTGTTTTTT
CASSTPRGSPNTGELFF
>TRBV5-4|TRBD1|few|TRBJ2-1
TGTGCCAGCAGCTCCGGGACAGGGGGGTACAATGAGCAGTTCTTC
CASSSGTGGYNEQFF
>TRBV6-6|TRBD1|NA|TRBJ1-2
TGTGCCAGCAGCGCTTGGACAGGGCAAGCTAACTATGGCTACACCTTC
CASSAWTGQANYGYTF
>TRBV5-6|TRBD2|NA|TRBJ2-5
TGTGCCAGCAGCTTGTACTCAGCGGGGGGGCCCGGAGAGACCCAGTACTTC
CASSLYSAGGPGETQYF
>TRBV27|NA|NA|TRBJ1-5
TGTGCCAGCAGTTCCGAAGGGGCAAGCAATCAGCCCCAGCATTTT
CASSSEGASNQPQHF
>TRBV28|NA|NA|TRBJ1-3
TGTGCCAGCAGTTTATCAGGGAACCCGGGAAACACCATATATTTT
CASSLSGNPGNTIYF
>TRBV5-5|NA|NA|TRBJ2-5
TGTGCCAGCAGCTTTTTTAGACAAGAGACCCAGTACTTC
CASSFFRQETQYF
>TRBV7-9|TRBD2|NA|TRBJ2-5
TGTGCCAGCAGCGGTAGCGGGGGGCCCGGGGAGACCCAGTACTTC
CASSGSGGPGETQYF
>TRBV19|TRBD1|few|TRBJ1-1
TGTGCCAGTAGTCCCGGGACAGGGGATCCTGAAGCTTTCTTT
CASSPGTGDPEAFF
>TRBV7-9|NA|NA|TRBJ2-2
TGTGCCAGCAGCCCCCGGGCGGGGAGGAACACCGGGGAGCTGTTTTTT
CASSPRAGRNTGELFF
>TRBV7-9|NA|NA|TRBJ1-1
TGTGCCAGCAGCCAGGTAGGCAGGCTGGCTGAAGCTTTCTTT
CASSQVGRLAEAFF
>TRBV4-1|NA|NA|TRBJ1-1
TGCGCCAGCAGCCAAGAGGAGTCTACGAGGGCTTTCTTT
CASSQEESTRAFF
>TRBV12-3/TRBV12-4|NA|NA|TRBJ1-5
TGTGCCAGCAGTCCATCGGATCAGCCCCAGCATTTT
CASSPSDQPQHF
>TRBV19|NA|NA|TRBJ1-6
TGTGCCAGTAGTATCCGCCCCCGAACAGGACCTAATTCACCCCTCCACTTT
CASSIRPRTGPNSPLHF
>TRBV5-6|TRBD1|NA|TRBJ2-3
TGTGCCAGCAGCTTGACCGACAGGGGCCCGCAGTATTTT
CASSLTDRGPQYF
>TRBV29-1|NA|NA|TRBJ2-7
TGCAGCGTTGTGAGCGGCGCCTACGAGCAGTACTTC
CSVVSGAYEQYF